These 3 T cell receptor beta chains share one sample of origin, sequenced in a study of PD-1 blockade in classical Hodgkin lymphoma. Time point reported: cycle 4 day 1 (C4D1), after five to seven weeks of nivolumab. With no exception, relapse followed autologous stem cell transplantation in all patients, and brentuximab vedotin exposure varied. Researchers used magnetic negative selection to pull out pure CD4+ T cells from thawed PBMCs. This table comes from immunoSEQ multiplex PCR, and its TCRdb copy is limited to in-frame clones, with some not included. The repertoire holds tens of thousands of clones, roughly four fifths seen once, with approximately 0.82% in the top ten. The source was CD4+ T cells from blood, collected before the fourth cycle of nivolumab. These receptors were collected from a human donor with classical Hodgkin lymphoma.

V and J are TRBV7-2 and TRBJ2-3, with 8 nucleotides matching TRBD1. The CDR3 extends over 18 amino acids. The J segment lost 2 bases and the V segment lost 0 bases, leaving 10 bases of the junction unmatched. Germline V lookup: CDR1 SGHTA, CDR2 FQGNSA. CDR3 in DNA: TGTGCCAGCAGCTTAGCCGCAGGGGGCGGGGTGTACACAGATACGCAGTATTTT. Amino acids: CASSLAAGGGVYTDTQYF.

The CDR3 DNA reads TGTGCCAGCAGCTTAGTTGGGCAAAGCCAAGAGACCCAGTACTTC. It is translated as CASSLVGQSQETQYF. V usage is TRBV7-9 and J usage is TRBJ2-5; unclear D gene. Trimming stripped 1 base from V and 1 base from J, with 10 bases between. The CDR3 is 15 amino acids. Germline assignment: CDR1 SEHNR and CDR2 FQNEAQ (reference sequence).

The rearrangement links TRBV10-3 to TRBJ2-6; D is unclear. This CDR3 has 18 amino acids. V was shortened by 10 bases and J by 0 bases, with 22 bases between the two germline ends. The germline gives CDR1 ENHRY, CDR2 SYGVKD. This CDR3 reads CATLRPEPDSSGANVLTF. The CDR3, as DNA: TGTGCCACCTTAAGGCCGGAACCAGATTCCTCTGGGGCCAACGTCCTGACTTTC.